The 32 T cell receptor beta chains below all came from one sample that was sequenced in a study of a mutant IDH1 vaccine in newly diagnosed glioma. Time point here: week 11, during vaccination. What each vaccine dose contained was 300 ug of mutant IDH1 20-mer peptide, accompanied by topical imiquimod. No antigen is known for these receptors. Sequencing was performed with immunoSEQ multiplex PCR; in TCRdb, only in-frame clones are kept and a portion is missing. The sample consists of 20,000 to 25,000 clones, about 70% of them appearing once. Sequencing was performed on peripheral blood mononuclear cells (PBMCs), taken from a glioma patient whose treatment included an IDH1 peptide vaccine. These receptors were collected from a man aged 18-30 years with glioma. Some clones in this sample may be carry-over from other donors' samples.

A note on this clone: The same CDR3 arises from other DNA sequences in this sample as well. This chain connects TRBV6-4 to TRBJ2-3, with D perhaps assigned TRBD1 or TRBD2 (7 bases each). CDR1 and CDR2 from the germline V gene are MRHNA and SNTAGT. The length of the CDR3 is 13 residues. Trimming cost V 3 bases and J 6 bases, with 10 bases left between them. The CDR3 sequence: CASSEQGGDTQYF. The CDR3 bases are TGTGCCAGCAGTGAGCAGGGGGGGGATACGCAGTATTTT.

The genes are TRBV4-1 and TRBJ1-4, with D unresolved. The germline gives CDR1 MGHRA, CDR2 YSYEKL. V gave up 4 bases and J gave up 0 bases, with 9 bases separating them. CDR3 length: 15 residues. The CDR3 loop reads CASSPAGSTNEKLFF. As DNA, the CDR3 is TGCGCCAGCAGCCCGGCCGGATCAACTAATGAAAAACTGTTTTTT.

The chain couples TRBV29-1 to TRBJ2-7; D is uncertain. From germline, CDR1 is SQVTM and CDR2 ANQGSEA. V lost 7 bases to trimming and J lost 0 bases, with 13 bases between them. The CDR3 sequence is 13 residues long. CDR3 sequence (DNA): TGCAGCGCTAAAATCCAGAACTCCTACGAGCAGTACTTC. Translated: CSAKIQNSYEQYF.

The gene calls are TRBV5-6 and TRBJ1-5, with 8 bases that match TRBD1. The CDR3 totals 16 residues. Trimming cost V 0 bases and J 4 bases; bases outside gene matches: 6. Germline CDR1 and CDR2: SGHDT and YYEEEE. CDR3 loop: CASSLGAGGRNQPQHF. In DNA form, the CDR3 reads TGTGCCAGCAGCTTGGGGGCAGGGGGCAGAAATCAGCCCCAGCATTTT.

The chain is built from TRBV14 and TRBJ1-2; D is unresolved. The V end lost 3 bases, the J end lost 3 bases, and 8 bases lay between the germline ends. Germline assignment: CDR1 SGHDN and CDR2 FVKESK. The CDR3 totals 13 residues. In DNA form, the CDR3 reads TGTGCCAGCAGCCAGGGAAGATACTATGGCTACACCTTC. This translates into CASSQGRYYGYTF.

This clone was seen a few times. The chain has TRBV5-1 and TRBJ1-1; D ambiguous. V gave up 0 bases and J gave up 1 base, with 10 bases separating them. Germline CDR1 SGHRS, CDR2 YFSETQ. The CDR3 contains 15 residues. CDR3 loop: CASSLEPYKNTEAFF. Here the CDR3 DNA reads TGCGCCAGCAGCTTGGAACCCTACAAGAACACTGAAGCTTTCTTT. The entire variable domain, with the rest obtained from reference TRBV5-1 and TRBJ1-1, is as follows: KAGVTQTPRYLIKTRGQQVTLSCSPISGHRSVSWYQQTPGQGLQFLFEYFSETQRNKGNFPGRFSGRQFSNSRSEMNVSTLELGDSALYLCASSLEPYKNTEAFFGQGTRLTVV.

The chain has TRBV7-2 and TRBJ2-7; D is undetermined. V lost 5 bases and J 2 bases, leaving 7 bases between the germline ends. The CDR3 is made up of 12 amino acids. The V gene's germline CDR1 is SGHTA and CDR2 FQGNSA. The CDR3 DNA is TGTGCCAGCAGCCCTGAGACCTACGAGCAGTACTTC. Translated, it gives CASSPETYEQYF.

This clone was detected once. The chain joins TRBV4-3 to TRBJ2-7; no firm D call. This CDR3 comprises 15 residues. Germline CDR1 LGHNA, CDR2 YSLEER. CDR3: CATPDGPIFSYEQYF. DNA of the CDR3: TGCGCAACCCCCGACGGACCCATTTTTTCCTACGAGCAGTACTTC.

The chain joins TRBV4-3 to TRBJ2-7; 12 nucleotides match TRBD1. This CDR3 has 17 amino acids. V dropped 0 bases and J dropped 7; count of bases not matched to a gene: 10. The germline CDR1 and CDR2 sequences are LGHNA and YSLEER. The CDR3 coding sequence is TGCGCCAGCAGCCAAGATGGTCAGGGACAGGGGGCGTATGAGCAGTACTTC. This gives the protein CASSQDGQGQGAYEQYF.

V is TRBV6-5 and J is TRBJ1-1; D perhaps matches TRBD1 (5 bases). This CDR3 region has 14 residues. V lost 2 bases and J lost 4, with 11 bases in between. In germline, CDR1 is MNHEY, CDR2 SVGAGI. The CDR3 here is CASSYRQGFTEAFF. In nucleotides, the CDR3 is TGTGCCAGCAGTTACCGGCAGGGCTTCACTGAAGCTTTCTTT.

CDR3 region: CASSLSAGGPYEQYF. CDR3 nucleotides: TGTGCCAGCAGCTTATCGGCAGGGGGGCCCTACGAGCAGTACTTC. This sequence joins TRBV7-9 and TRBJ2-7; tentative D call: TRBD1 (7 bases). Germline V gene data show CDR1 as SEHNR and CDR2 as FQNEAQ (reference sequence). The V end was cut by 2 bases, the J end by 2 bases, with 13 bases between. The CDR3 runs 15 residues. Full variable domain (remainder filled in from reference TRBV7-9 and TRBJ2-7): DTGVSQNPRHKITKRGQNVTFRCDPISEHNRLYWYRQTLGQGPEFLTYFQNEAQLEKSRLLSDRFSAERPKGSFSTLEIQRTEQGDSAMYLCASSLSAGGPYEQYFGPGTRLTVT.

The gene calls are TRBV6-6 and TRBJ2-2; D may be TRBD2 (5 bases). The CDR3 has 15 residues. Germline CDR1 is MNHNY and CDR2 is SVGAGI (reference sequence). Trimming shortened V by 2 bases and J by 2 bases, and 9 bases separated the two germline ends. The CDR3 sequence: CASSYRDYNTGELFF. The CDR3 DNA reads TGTGCCAGCAGTTACCGCGACTATAACACCGGGGAGCTGTTTTTT.

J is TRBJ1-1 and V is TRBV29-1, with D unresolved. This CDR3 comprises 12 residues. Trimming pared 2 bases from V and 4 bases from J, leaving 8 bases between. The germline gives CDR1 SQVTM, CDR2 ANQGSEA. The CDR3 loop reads CSVEWGSTEAFF. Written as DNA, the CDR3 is TGCAGCGTTGAATGGGGATCCACTGAAGCTTTCTTT.

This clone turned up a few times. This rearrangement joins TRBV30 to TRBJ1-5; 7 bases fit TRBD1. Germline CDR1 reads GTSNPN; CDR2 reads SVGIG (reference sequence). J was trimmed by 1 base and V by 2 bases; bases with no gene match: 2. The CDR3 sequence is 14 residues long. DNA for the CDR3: TGTGCCTGGAGTACGGGACAGAGCAATCAGCCCCAGCATTTT. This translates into CAWSTGQSNQPQHF. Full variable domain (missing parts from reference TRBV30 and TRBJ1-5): SQTIHQWPATLVQPVGSPLSLECTVEGTSNPNLYWYRQAAGRGLQLLFYSVGIGQISSEVPQNLSASRPQDRQFILSSKKLLLSDSGFYLCAWSTGQSNQPQHFGDGTRLSIL.

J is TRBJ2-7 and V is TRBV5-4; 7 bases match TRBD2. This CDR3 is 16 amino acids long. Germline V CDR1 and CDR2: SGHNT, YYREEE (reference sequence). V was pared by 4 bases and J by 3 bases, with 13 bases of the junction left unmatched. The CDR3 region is CASSPPGGRNRYEQYF. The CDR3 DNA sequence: TGTGCCAGCAGCCCTCCCGGGGGGAGGAACCGCTACGAGCAGTACTTC.

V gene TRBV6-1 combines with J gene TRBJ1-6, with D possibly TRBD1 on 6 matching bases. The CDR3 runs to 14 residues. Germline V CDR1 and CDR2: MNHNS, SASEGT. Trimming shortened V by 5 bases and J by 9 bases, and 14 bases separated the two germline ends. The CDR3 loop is CASSLGGGSSPLHF. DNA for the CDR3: TGTGCCAGCAGTCTGGGAGGGGGAAGTTCACCCCTCCACTTT.

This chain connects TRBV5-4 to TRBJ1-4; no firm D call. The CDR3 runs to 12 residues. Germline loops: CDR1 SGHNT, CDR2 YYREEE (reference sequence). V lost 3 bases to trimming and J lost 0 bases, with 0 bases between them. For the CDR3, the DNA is TGTGCCAGCAGCTCAACTAATGAAAAACTGTTTTTT. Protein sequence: CASSSTNEKLFF.

The CDR3, as DNA: TGTGCCAGCAGCGTAGTTGAGGGGTACACTGAAGCTTTCTTT. Translating gives CASSVVEGYTEAFF. The chain links TRBV9 to TRBJ1-1, with D tentatively TRBD1 (5 bases). Trimming stripped 0 bases from V and 3 bases from J, with 9 bases between. The CDR3 contains 14 residues. Germline V gene lookup returns CDR1 SGDLS and CDR2 YYNGEE. Full variable domain (missing parts from reference TRBV9 and TRBJ1-1): DSGVTQTPKHLITATGQRVTLRCSPRSGDLSVYWYQQSLDQGLQFLIQYYNGEERAKGNILERFSAQQFPDLHSELNLSSLELGDSALYFCASSVVEGYTEAFFGQGTRLTVV.

The CDR3, as DNA: TGTGCCAGCAGCTGGGACTGGAATAGTTCACCCCTCCACTTT. Its protein product is CASSWDWNSSPLHF. The chain joins TRBV7-2 to TRBJ1-6, with D perhaps matching TRBD1 (5 bases). Trimming removed 4 bases from V and 9 bases from J, with 13 bases in between. The CDR3 has 14 residues. Germline V CDR1 and CDR2: SGHTA, FQGNSA.

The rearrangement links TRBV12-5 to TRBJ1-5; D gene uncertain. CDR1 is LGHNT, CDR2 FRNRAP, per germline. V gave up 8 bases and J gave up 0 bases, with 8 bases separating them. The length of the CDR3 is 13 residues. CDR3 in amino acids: CASQDYSNQPQHF. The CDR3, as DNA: TGTGCTAGTCAGGATTATAGCAATCAGCCCCAGCATTTT.

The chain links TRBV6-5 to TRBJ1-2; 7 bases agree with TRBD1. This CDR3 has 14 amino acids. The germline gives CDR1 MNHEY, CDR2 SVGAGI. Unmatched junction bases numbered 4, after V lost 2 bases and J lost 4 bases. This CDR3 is CASSYEQGVYGYTF. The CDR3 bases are TGTGCCAGCAGTTACGAGCAGGGGGTCTATGGCTACACCTTC.

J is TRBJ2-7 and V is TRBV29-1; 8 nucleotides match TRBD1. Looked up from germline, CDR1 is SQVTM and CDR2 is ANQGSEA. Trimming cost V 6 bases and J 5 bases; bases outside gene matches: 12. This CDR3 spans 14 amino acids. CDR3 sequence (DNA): TGCAGCGTCTTCCCGTCTTCGACAGGGGACGAGCAGTACTTC. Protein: CSVFPSSTGDEQYF.

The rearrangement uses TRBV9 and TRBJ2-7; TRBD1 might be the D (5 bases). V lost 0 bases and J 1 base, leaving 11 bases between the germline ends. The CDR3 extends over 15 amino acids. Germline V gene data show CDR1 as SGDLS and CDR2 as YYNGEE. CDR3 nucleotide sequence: TGTGCCAGCAGCGTAGGCTCAGGGCAGTCCTACGAGCAGTACTTC. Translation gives CASSVGSGQSYEQYF.

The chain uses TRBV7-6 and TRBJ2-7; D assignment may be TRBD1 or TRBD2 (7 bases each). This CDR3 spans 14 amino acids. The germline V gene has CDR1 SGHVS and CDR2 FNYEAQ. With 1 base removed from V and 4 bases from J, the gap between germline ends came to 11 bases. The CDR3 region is CASSLGEGAYEQYF. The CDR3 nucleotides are TGTGCCAGCAGCTTAGGGGAGGGGGCGTACGAGCAGTACTTC.

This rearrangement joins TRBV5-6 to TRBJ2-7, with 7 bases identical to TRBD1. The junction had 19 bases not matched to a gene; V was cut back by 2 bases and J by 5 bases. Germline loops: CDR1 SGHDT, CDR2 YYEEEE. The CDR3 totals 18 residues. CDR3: CASSLVRDPGGLKDEQYF. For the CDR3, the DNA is TGTGCCAGCAGCTTAGTAAGAGACCCAGGGGGTTTAAAAGACGAGCAGTACTTC.

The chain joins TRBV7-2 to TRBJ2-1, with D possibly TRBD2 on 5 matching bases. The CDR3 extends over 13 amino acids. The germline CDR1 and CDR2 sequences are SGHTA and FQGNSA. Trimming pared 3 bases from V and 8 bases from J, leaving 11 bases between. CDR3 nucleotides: TGTGCCAGCAGCTTGGTTAGGCGGGATGAGCAGTTCTTC. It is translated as CASSLVRRDEQFF.

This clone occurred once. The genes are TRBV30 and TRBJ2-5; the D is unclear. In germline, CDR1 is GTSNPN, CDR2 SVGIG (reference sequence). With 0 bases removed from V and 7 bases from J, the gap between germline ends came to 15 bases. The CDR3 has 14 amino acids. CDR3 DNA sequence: TGTGCCTGGAGTGTACTTGGCGGTTCAGGGACCCAGTACTTC. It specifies CAWSVLGGSGTQYF.

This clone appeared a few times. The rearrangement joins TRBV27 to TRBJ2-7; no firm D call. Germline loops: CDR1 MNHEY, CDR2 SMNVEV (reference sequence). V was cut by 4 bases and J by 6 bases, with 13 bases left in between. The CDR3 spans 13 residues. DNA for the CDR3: TGTGCCAGCAGTTACGGGCCAACTGCCGAGCAGTACTTC. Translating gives CASSYGPTAEQYF.

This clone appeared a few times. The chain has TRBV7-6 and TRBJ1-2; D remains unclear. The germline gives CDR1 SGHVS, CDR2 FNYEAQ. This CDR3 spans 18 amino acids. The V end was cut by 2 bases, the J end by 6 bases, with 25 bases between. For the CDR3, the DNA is TGTGCCAGCAGCTTAAGTCTGGAGGAGGGAACGAATTTTGATGGCTACACCTTC. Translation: CASSLSLEEGTNFDGYTF.

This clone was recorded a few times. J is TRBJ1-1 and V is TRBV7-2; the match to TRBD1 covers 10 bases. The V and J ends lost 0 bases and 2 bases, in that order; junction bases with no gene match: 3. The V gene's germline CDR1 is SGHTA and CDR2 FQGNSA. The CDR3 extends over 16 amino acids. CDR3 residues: CASSLAGTGANTEAFF. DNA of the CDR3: TGTGCCAGCAGCTTAGCGGGGACAGGGGCAAACACTGAAGCTTTCTTT.

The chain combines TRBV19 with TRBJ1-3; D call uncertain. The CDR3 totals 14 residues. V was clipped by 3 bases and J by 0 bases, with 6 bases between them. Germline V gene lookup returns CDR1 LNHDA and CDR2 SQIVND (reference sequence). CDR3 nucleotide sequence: TGTGCCAGTAGTATCGGTTCCTCTGGAAACACCATATATTTT. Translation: CASSIGSSGNTIYF.

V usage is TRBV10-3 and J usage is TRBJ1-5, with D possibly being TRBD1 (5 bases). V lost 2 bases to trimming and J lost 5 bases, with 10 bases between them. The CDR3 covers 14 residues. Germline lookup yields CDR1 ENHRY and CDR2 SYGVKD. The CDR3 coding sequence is TGTGCCATCAGTGAGCGGCAGGGTGATCAGCCCCAGCATTTT. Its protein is CAISERQGDQPQHF.